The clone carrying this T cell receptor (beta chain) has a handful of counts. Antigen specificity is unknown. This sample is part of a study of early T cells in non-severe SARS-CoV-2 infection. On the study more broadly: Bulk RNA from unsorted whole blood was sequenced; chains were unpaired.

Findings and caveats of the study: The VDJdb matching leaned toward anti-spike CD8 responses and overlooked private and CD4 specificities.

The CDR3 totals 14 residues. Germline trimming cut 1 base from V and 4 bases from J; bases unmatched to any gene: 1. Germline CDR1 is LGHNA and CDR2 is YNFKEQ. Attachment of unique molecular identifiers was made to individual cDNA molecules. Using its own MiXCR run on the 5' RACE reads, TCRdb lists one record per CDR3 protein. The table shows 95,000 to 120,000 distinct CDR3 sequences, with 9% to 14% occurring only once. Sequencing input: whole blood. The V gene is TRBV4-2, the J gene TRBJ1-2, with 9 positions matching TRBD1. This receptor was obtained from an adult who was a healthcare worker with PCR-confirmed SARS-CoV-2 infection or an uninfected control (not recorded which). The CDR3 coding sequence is TGTGCCAGCAGCCAAGTGGGACAGGGCTATGGCTACACCTTC. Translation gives CASSQVGQGYGYTF.